This is a list of T cell receptor beta chains from one sample in a study of blood T cell repertoires in COVID-19. Some clones are missing from TCRdb's copy, which holds only in-frame ones; the method was immunoSEQ multiplex PCR. In the table there are fewer than 350,000 clones, roughly 88% of which are singletons. The specimen sequenced was PBMCs or T cells enriched from blood (not recorded which). The receptors were sampled from a man under 40 who had recovered from COVID-19. Both conserved end residues are part of each CDR3. The D gene is left open where the match is weak. Clone sizes are given selectively: once, few, many, or a class where the clone is expanded.

abundance: NA
j_gene: TRBJ2-1
v_gene: TRBV5-1
d_gene: NA
CDR3aa: CASSLAPGMDNEQFF
CDR3nt: TGCGCCAGCAGCTTGGCCCCGGGGATGGACAATGAGCAGTTCTTC

abundance: once
j_gene: TRBJ1-6
v_gene: TRBV7-2
d_gene: NA
CDR3aa: CASSLWVGVRSYNSPLHF
CDR3nt: TGTGCCAGCAGCTTATGGGTAGGAGTAAGGTCCTATAATTCACCCCTCCACTTT

abundance: NA
j_gene: TRBJ2-1
v_gene: TRBV11-2
d_gene: TRBD1
CDR3aa: CASSLDWGQGIDEQFF
CDR3nt: TGTGCCAGCAGCTTAGATTGGGGACAGGGGATCGATGAGCAGTTCTTC

abundance: NA
j_gene: TRBJ2-1
v_gene: TRBV12-2
d_gene: NA
CDR3aa: CARPIRTGVYNEQFF
CDR3nt: TGTGCAAGGCCAATAAGGACAGGGGTCTACAATGAGCAGTTCTTC

abundance: once
j_gene: TRBJ1-1
v_gene: TRBV5-1
d_gene: NA
CDR3aa: CASSPGLEGNTEAFF
CDR3nt: TGCGCCAGCAGCCCAGGGTTGGAGGGTAACACTGAAGCTTTCTTT

abundance: NA
j_gene: TRBJ1-2
v_gene: TRBV9
d_gene: NA
CDR3aa: CASSPSAARAYGYTF
CDR3nt: TGTGCCAGCAGTCCCTCCGCGGCCCGCGCTTATGGCTACACCTTC

abundance: NA
j_gene: TRBJ1-1
v_gene: TRBV7-9
d_gene: TRBD1
CDR3aa: CASSSRQGENTEAFF
CDR3nt: TGTGCCAGCAGCTCACGACAGGGGGAGAACACTGAAGCTTTCTTT

abundance: NA
j_gene: TRBJ1-1
v_gene: TRBV5-1
d_gene: TRBD1
CDR3aa: CASSRTDRVNTEAFF
CDR3nt: TGCGCCAGCAGCCGTACGGACAGGGTGAACACTGAAGCTTTCTTT

abundance: once
j_gene: TRBJ1-1
v_gene: TRBV2
d_gene: NA
CDR3aa: CATGTQGMGNTEAFF
CDR3nt: TGTGCCACAGGGACTCAGGGAATGGGGAACACTGAAGCTTTCTTT

abundance: NA
j_gene: TRBJ1-2
v_gene: TRBV29-1
d_gene: TRBD1
CDR3aa: CSVYTTGTGYTF
CDR3nt: TGCAGCGTTTACACGACAGGGACTGGCTACACCTTC

abundance: NA
j_gene: TRBJ2-3
v_gene: TRBV7-3
d_gene: TRBD2
CDR3aa: CASSPLAGGVYTQYF
CDR3nt: TGTGCCAGCAGTCCCCTAGCGGGGGGAGTGTATACGCAGTATTTT

abundance: NA
j_gene: TRBJ2-1
v_gene: TRBV19
d_gene: TRBD2
CDR3aa: CASSLSGGAHNEQFF
CDR3nt: TGTGCCAGTAGTCTTAGCGGGGGGGCTCACAATGAGCAGTTCTTC

abundance: NA
j_gene: TRBJ1-1
v_gene: TRBV7-9
d_gene: NA
CDR3aa: CASSLVARLPGTEAFF
CDR3nt: TGTGCCAGCAGCTTAGTGGCCAGGCTGCCAGGCACTGAAGCTTTCTTT

abundance: once
j_gene: TRBJ1-5
v_gene: TRBV2
d_gene: NA
CDR3aa: CASSDFRVHQPQHF
CDR3nt: TGTGCCAGCAGTGACTTCAGGGTTCATCAGCCCCAGCATTTT

abundance: NA
j_gene: TRBJ2-3
v_gene: TRBV7-9
d_gene: TRBD2
CDR3aa: CASSTTSGGAVDTQYF
CDR3nt: TGTGCCAGCAGCACAACTAGCGGGGGGGCCGTTGATACGCAGTATTTT

abundance: NA
j_gene: TRBJ1-2
v_gene: TRBV5-8
d_gene: NA
CDR3aa: CASSLRGYGYTF
CDR3nt: TGTGCCAGCAGCTTGAGGGGATATGGCTACACCTTC

abundance: NA
j_gene: TRBJ2-2
v_gene: TRBV7-8
d_gene: NA
CDR3aa: CASSLALVIVAETINTGELFF
CDR3nt: TGTGCCAGCAGCTTAGCGCTGGTGATTGTGGCGGAGACGATCAACACCGGGGAGCTGTTTTTT

abundance: NA
j_gene: TRBJ2-2
v_gene: TRBV7-8
d_gene: NA
CDR3aa: CASSTGQWMSGELFF
CDR3nt: TGTGCCAGCAGCACCGGACAGTGGATGAGCGGGGAGCTGTTTTTT

abundance: NA
j_gene: TRBJ1-5
v_gene: TRBV19
d_gene: NA
CDR3aa: CASSYTGGNQPQHF
CDR3nt: TGTGCCAGTAGTTATACGGGAGGGAATCAGCCCCAGCATTTT

abundance: NA
j_gene: TRBJ1-6
v_gene: TRBV6-5
d_gene: NA
CDR3aa: CASSYKRGGADSPLHF
CDR3nt: TGTGCCAGCAGTTACAAAAGGGGGGGCGCGGATTCACCCCTCCACTTT

abundance: NA
j_gene: TRBJ1-6
v_gene: TRBV7-3
d_gene: TRBD1
CDR3aa: CASSLYGQGYNSPLHF
CDR3nt: TGTGCCAGCAGCTTATACGGACAGGGGTATAATTCACCCCTCCACTTT

abundance: NA
j_gene: TRBJ2-2
v_gene: TRBV9
d_gene: NA
CDR3aa: CASSVGAGLDTGELFF
CDR3nt: TGTGCCAGCAGCGTAGGGGCAGGGCTGGACACCGGGGAGCTGTTTTTT

abundance: once
j_gene: TRBJ1-6
v_gene: TRBV7-3
d_gene: NA
CDR3aa: CASSIQGWDSPLHF
CDR3nt: TGTGCCAGCAGCATACAGGGCTGGGATTCACCCCTCCACTTT

abundance: few
j_gene: TRBJ1-1
v_gene: TRBV6-4
d_gene: NA
CDR3aa: CASSVEGKTEAFF
CDR3nt: TGTGCCAGCAGTGTGGAGGGGAAGACTGAAGCTTTCTTT

abundance: NA
j_gene: TRBJ2-1
v_gene: TRBV5-1
d_gene: TRBD1
CDR3aa: CASSLEQGDEQFF
CDR3nt: TGCGCCAGCAGCTTGGAACAGGGGGATGAGCAGTTCTTC

abundance: NA
j_gene: TRBJ1-1
v_gene: TRBV3-1/TRBV3-2
d_gene: NA
CDR3aa: CASSQDGRGYTEAFF
CDR3nt: TGTGCCAGCAGCCAAGATGGGCGGGGATACACTGAAGCTTTCTTT

abundance: once
j_gene: TRBJ1-3
v_gene: TRBV5-4
d_gene: NA
CDR3aa: CASSQQGGGNTIYF
CDR3nt: TGTGCCAGCAGCCAACAGGGAGGGGGAAACACCATATATTTT

abundance: NA
j_gene: TRBJ1-2
v_gene: TRBV27
d_gene: NA
CDR3aa: CASMLRGGYGYTF
CDR3nt: TGTGCCAGCATGTTGCGGGGAGGCTATGGCTACACCTTC

abundance: NA
j_gene: TRBJ1-1
v_gene: TRBV5-5
d_gene: NA
CDR3aa: CASSLDRSNTEAFF
CDR3nt: TGTGCCAGCAGCCTCGACAGATCGAACACTGAAGCTTTCTTT

abundance: NA
j_gene: TRBJ2-5
v_gene: TRBV7-9
d_gene: NA
CDR3aa: CASSLARETQYF
CDR3nt: TGTGCCAGCAGCTTAGCCAGGGAGACCCAGTACTTC

abundance: NA
j_gene: TRBJ1-1
v_gene: TRBV19
d_gene: NA
CDR3aa: CASSIVAVTNTEAFF
CDR3nt: TGTGCCAGTAGTATAGTCGCGGTGACGAACACTGAAGCTTTCTTT

abundance: NA
j_gene: TRBJ1-1
v_gene: TRBV29-1
d_gene: NA
CDR3aa: CSVEVLEGWTEAFF
CDR3nt: TGCAGCGTTGAGGTCTTGGAGGGTTGGACTGAAGCTTTCTTT

abundance: NA
j_gene: TRBJ1-2
v_gene: TRBV2
d_gene: TRBD1
CDR3aa: CASSEMGTVPGYTF
CDR3nt: TGTGCCAGCAGTGAAATGGGGACAGTTCCTGGCTACACCTTC

abundance: NA
j_gene: TRBJ1-2
v_gene: TRBV30
d_gene: TRBD1
CDR3aa: CAWTPGTGDGYTF
CDR3nt: TGTGCCTGGACCCCTGGGACAGGGGATGGCTACACCTTC

abundance: NA
j_gene: TRBJ2-5
v_gene: TRBV7-9
d_gene: TRBD1
CDR3aa: CASSLRQGAGETQYF
CDR3nt: TGTGCCAGCAGCTTACGACAGGGGGCCGGGGAGACCCAGTACTTC

abundance: few
j_gene: TRBJ1-6
v_gene: TRBV7-9
d_gene: NA
CDR3aa: CASSPRPVYNSPLHF
CDR3nt: TGTGCCAGCAGCCCTCGTCCAGTATATAATTCACCCCTCCACTTT

abundance: NA
j_gene: TRBJ1-5
v_gene: TRBV27
d_gene: TRBD1
CDR3aa: CASSPIRDRGSPQHF
CDR3nt: TGTGCCAGCAGTCCGATCCGGGACAGGGGTTCGCCCCAGCATTTT

abundance: NA
j_gene: TRBJ2-7
v_gene: TRBV7-3
d_gene: NA
CDR3aa: CASSFVADPYEQYF
CDR3nt: TGTGCCAGCAGCTTTGTAGCGGATCCCTACGAGCAGTACTTC

abundance: NA
j_gene: TRBJ1-6
v_gene: TRBV6-5
d_gene: TRBD1
CDR3aa: CASSYSDRGKSPLHF
CDR3nt: TGTGCCAGCAGTTACTCGGACAGGGGTAAATCACCCCTCCACTTT

abundance: NA
j_gene: TRBJ2-3
v_gene: TRBV18
d_gene: NA
CDR3aa: CASSPRESTDTQYF
CDR3nt: TGTGCCAGCTCACCTCGGGAGAGCACAGATACGCAGTATTTT

abundance: NA
j_gene: TRBJ1-5
v_gene: TRBV27
d_gene: NA
CDR3aa: CASTSESSSYSNQPQHF
CDR3nt: TGTGCCAGCACCTCAGAAAGTAGCAGTTATAGCAATCAGCCCCAGCATTTT

abundance: NA
j_gene: TRBJ1-4
v_gene: TRBV27
d_gene: NA
CDR3aa: CASSLIKGRGRLFF
CDR3nt: TGTGCCAGCAGTTTAATTAAGGGACGGGGGAGACTGTTTTTT

abundance: NA
j_gene: TRBJ1-1
v_gene: TRBV9
d_gene: NA
CDR3aa: CASSVDGRADTEAFF
CDR3nt: TGTGCCAGCAGCGTAGATGGCAGGGCGGACACTGAAGCTTTCTTT

abundance: NA
j_gene: TRBJ1-1
v_gene: TRBV4-3
d_gene: NA
CDR3aa: CASSLGAGVNTEAFF
CDR3nt: TGCGCCAGCAGCCTTGGGGCAGGCGTGAACACTGAAGCTTTCTTT

abundance: NA
j_gene: TRBJ1-5
v_gene: TRBV4-3
d_gene: NA
CDR3aa: CASSQKTGSNQPQHF
CDR3nt: TGCGCCAGCAGCCAAAAGACAGGTAGCAATCAGCCCCAGCATTTT

abundance: few
j_gene: TRBJ1-5
v_gene: TRBV7-9
d_gene: TRBD1
CDR3aa: CASSLGQGHQPQHF
CDR3nt: TGTGCCAGCAGCTTAGGACAGGGACATCAGCCCCAGCATTTT

abundance: once
j_gene: TRBJ1-4
v_gene: TRBV9
d_gene: NA
CDR3aa: CASSVSSTGGSEKLFF
CDR3nt: TGTGCCAGCAGCGTTTCGAGTACCGGCGGGAGTGAAAAACTGTTTTTT

abundance: NA
j_gene: TRBJ1-1
v_gene: TRBV4-1
d_gene: NA
CDR3aa: CASSQPQGRGTEAFF
CDR3nt: TGCGCCAGCAGCCAACCTCAGGGGAGGGGCACTGAAGCTTTCTTT

abundance: once
j_gene: TRBJ2-3
v_gene: TRBV7-2
d_gene: TRBD2
CDR3aa: CASSLSSGRPDTQYF
CDR3nt: TGTGCCAGCAGCTTATCTAGCGGGCGTCCGGATACGCAGTATTTT

abundance: many
j_gene: TRBJ1-6
v_gene: TRBV25-1
d_gene: NA
CDR3aa: CASSGTGTSSPLHF
CDR3nt: TGTGCCAGCAGTGGGACCGGGACAAGTTCACCCCTCCACTTT

abundance: NA
j_gene: TRBJ1-4
v_gene: TRBV5-4
d_gene: TRBD1
CDR3aa: CASSLQGASGEKLFF
CDR3nt: TGTGCCAGCAGCTTACAGGGGGCTTCGGGTGAAAAACTGTTTTTT

abundance: few
j_gene: TRBJ2-5
v_gene: TRBV5-1
d_gene: TRBD1
CDR3aa: CASSADRGQETQYF
CDR3nt: TGCGCCAGCAGCGCGGACAGGGGGCAAGAGACCCAGTACTTC

abundance: once
j_gene: TRBJ1-6
v_gene: TRBV27
d_gene: TRBD1
CDR3aa: CASSPGQNYSPLHF
CDR3nt: TGTGCCAGCAGTCCGGGACAGAACTATTCACCCCTCCACTTT

abundance: NA
j_gene: TRBJ1-1
v_gene: TRBV5-4
d_gene: NA
CDR3aa: CASSSGTTKNTEAFF
CDR3nt: TGTGCCAGCAGCTCCGGGACAACTAAGAACACTGAAGCTTTCTTT

abundance: NA
j_gene: TRBJ1-3
v_gene: TRBV7-9
d_gene: NA
CDR3aa: CASSLVGRSGNTIYF
CDR3nt: TGTGCCAGCAGCTTAGTTGGTAGATCTGGAAACACCATATATTTT